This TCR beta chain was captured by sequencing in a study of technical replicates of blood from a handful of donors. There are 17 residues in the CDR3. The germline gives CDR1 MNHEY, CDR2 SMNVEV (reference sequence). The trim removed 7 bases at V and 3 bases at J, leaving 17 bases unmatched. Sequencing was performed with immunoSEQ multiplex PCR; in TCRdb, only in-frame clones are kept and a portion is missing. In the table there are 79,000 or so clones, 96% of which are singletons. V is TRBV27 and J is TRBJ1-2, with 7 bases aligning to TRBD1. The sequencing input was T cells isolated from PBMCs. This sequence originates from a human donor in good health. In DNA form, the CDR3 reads TGTGCCAGCAAACACTTCGGAACAGGGGTATTCGACTATGGCTACACCTTC. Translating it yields CASKHFGTGVFDYGYTF.